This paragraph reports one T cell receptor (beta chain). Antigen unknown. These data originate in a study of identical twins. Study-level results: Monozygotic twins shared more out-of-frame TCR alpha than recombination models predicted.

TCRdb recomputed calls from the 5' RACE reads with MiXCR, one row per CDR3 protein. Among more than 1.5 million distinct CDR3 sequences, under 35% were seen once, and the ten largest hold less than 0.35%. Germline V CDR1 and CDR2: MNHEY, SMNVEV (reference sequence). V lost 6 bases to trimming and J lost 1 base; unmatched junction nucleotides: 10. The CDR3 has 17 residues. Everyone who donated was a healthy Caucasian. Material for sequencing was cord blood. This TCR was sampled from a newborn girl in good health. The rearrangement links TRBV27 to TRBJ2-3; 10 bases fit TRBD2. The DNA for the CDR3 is TGTGCCAGCAGCTTCCTCCCCGGGACTAGCGGCACAGATACGCAGTATTTT. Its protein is CASSFLPGTSGTDTQYF.